This T cell receptor beta chain was sequenced in a study of T cell responses to AZD1222 COVID-19 vaccine. Findings and caveats of the study: White British people made up most donors, females outnumbered males, and clonal diversity was possibly underestimated. With two AZD1222 doses given, Spike-specific TCR breadth and depth both rose.

The table lists this clone with a few counts. Antigen specificity is unknown. Only in-frame clones appear in the TCRdb table, and some are missing; sequencing was by immunoSEQ multiplex PCR. The repertoire includes around 78,000 clones, 90% of them detected once, and more than 2.5% sits in the top ten. Second doses at about 4 or about 12 weeks were pooled. Germline-derived CDR1 and CDR2 are SNHLY and FYNNEI. This CDR3 region has 12 residues. Trimming left V 2 bases short and J 9 bases short, with 10 bases between. This clonotype originated in an adult who received the AZD1222 COVID-19 vaccine. The chain combines TRBV2 with TRBJ1-1, with no clear D. The specimen was peripheral blood, collected 28 days after the second AZD1222 dose. CDR3 sequence reads: CASSERRVKAFF. Written as DNA, the CDR3 is TGTGCCAGCAGTGAAAGAAGGGTTAAAGCTTTCTTT.